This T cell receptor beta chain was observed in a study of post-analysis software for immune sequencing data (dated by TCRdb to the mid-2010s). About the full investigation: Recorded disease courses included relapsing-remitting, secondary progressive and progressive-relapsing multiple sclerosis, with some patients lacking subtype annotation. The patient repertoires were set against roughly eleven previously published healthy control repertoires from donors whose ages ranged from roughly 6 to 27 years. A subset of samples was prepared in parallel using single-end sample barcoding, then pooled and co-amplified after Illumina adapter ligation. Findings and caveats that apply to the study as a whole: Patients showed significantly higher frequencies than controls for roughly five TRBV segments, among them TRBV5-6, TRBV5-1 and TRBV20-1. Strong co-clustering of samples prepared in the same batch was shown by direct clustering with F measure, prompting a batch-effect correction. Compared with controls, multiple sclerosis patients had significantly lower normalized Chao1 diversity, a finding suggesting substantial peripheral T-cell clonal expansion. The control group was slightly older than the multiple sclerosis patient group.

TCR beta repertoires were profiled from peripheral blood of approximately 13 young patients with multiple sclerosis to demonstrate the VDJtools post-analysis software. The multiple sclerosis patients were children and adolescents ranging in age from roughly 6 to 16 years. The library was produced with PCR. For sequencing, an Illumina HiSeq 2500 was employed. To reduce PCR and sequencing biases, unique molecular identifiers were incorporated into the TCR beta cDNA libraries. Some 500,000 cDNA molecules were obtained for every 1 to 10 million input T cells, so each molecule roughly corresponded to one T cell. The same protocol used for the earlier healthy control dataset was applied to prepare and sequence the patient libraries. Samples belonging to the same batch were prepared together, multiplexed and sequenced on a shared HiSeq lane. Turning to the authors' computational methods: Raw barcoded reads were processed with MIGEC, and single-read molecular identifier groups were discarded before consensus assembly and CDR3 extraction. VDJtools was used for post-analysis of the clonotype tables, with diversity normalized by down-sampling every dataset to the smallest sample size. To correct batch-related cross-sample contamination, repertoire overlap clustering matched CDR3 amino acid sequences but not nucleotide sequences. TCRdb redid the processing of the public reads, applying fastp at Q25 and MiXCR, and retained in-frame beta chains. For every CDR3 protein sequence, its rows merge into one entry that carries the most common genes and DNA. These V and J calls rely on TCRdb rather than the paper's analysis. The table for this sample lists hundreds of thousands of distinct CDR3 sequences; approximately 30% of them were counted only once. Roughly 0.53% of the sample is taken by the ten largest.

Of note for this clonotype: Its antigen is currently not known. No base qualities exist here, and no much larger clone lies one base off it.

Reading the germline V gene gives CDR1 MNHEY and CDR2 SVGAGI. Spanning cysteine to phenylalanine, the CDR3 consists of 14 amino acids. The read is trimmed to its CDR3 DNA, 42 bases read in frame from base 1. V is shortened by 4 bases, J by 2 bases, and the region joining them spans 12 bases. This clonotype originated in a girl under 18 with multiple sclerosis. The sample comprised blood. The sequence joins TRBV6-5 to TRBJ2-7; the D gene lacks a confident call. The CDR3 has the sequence CASSLRHSTYEQYF. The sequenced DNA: TGTGCCAGCAGTTTACGGCACAGCACCTACGAGCAGTACTTC.